Below are 26 T cell receptor beta chains sequenced from a single sample in a study of early T cells in non-severe SARS-CoV-2 infection. One entry per CDR3 protein results from TCRdb running MiXCR on the 5' RACE reads. The table shows roughly 110,000 distinct CDR3 sequences, with over 8.5% occurring only once. The specimen was whole blood. These receptors originate from an adult who was a healthcare worker with PCR-confirmed SARS-CoV-2 infection or an uninfected control (not recorded which).

This clonotype appeared a few times. The chain has TRBV21-1 and TRBJ2-5; TRBD2, the D gene given by the table, was not confirmed from the DNA. TRBV21-1 is recorded as a pseudogene. CDR3 size: 14 residues. CDR3 sequence: CASSKDVEAETQYF. For the CDR3, the DNA is TGTGCCAGCAGCAAAGATGTGGAGGCAGAGACCCAGTACTTC.

This clonotype has a count of ten or more. V and J are TRBV20-1 and TRBJ1-6; TRBD1 is a possible D gene (5 bases). V gave up 0 bases and J gave up 8 bases, with 17 bases separating them. CDR3 length equals 16 residues. Germline V gene sequence: CDR1 DFQATT, CDR2 SNEGSKA (reference sequence). The CDR3 coding sequence is TGCAGTGCTAGAGATTGGGACTCAAGAGAGGATTCACCCCTCCACTTT. It translates to CSARDWDSREDSPLHF.

This clonotype was seen repeatedly, ten times or more. The V call is TRBV20-1, the J call TRBJ2-6, with D uncertain. Germline values: CDR1 DFQATT, CDR2 SNEGSKA (reference sequence). CDR3 length: 14 amino acids. V shed 3 bases and J shed 4 bases, with 10 bases lying between them. The CDR3 DNA sequence: TGCAGTGCTAGCCTCGTTGGGGGGGCCAACGTCCTGACTTTC. This sequence encodes CSASLVGGANVLTF.

V is TRBV12-3 or TRBV12-4 and J is TRBJ1-1; TRBD1 might be the D (5 bases). The CDR3 has 13 amino acids. The V and J ends lost 3 bases and 5 bases respectively, with 10 bases between them. The CDR3 loop reads CASSLRAGTEAFF. The CDR3 DNA reads TGTGCCAGCAGTTTGCGGGCAGGGACTGAAGCTTTCTTT.

This chain connects TRBV7-9 to TRBJ1-2; D call uncertain. Germline lookup yields CDR1 SEHNR and CDR2 FQNEAQ (reference sequence). Trimming removed 3 bases from V and 10 bases from J, with 9 bases in between. This CDR3 spans 11 amino acids. DNA for the CDR3: TGTGCCAGCAGCTTTCGACGGCACTACACCTTC. Protein sequence: CASSFRRHYTF.

The sample holds a few counts of this clonotype. This sequence joins TRBV28 and TRBJ1-1, with unresolved D. Trimming stripped 3 bases from V and 8 bases from J, with 7 bases between. The CDR3 totals 11 residues. Germline values: CDR1 MDHEN, CDR2 SYDVKM. This chain's CDR3 is CASSFRYEAFF. CDR3 sequence (DNA): TGTGCCAGCAGTTTTAGATACGAAGCTTTCTTT.

The table lists this clonotype with many counts. The chain carries TRBV7-9 and TRBJ1-1; 8 positions match TRBD1. This CDR3 region has 13 residues. V trimming: 5 bases; J trimming: 8 bases; junction bases outside the gene matches: 7. Germline loops: CDR1 SEHNR, CDR2 FQNEAQ (reference sequence). The CDR3 here is CASSVRTGLEAFF. The CDR3 DNA reads TGTGCCAGCAGCGTACGGACAGGGTTGGAAGCTTTCTTT.

The V gene is TRBV27, the J gene TRBJ1-5, with D possibly TRBD1 on 6 matching bases. With 3 bases removed from V and 5 bases from J, the gap between germline ends came to 20 bases. Germline lookup yields CDR1 MNHEY and CDR2 SMNVEV (reference sequence). The CDR3 extends over 17 amino acids. In DNA form, the CDR3 reads TGTGCCAGCAGTTTGGTTGGGGGCTCCTTAACGGATCAGCCCCAGCATTTT. Protein product: CASSLVGGSLTDQPQHF.

Many counts were recorded for this clonotype. This chain connects TRBV7-8 to TRBJ1-1, with 10 bases aligning to TRBD1. Looked up from germline, CDR1 is SGHVS and CDR2 is FQNEAQ. CDR3 length equals 15 residues. V shed 1 base and J 3 bases; nucleotides not matched to a gene: 2. In DNA form, the CDR3 reads TGTGCCAGCAGCTTAGACGGACAGGGGGACACTGAAGCTTTCTTT. It is translated as CASSLDGQGDTEAFF. Based on the CDR3 plus reference TRBV7-8 and TRBJ1-1, the full variable domain is GAGVSQSPRYKVAKRGQDVALRCDPISGHVSLFWYQQALGQGPEFLTYFQNEAQLDKSGLPSDRFFAERPEGSVSTLKIQRTQQEDSAVYLCASSLDGQGDTEAFFGQGTRLTVV.

The J gene is TRBJ2-3, the V gene TRBV16; maybe TRBD2 (5 bases). Germline lookup yields CDR1 KGHSY and CDR2 FQNENV. V lost 0 bases and J 2 bases, leaving 12 bases between the germline ends. The CDR3 extends over 16 amino acids. CDR3 coding DNA: TGTGCCAGCAGCCAATCGTCCAGCGGAGTCACAGATACGCAGTATTTT. Its protein product is CASSQSSSGVTDTQYF. Full variable domain (outside the CDR3, taken from reference TRBV16 and TRBJ2-3): GEEVAQTPKHLVRGEGQKAKLYCAPIKGHSYVFWYQQVLKNEFKFLISFQNENVFDETGMPKERFSAKCLPNSPCSLEIQATKLEDSAVYFCASSQSSSGVTDTQYFGPGTRLTVL.

This clonotype came up many times. The V gene is TRBV14, the J gene TRBJ2-7; 8 bases are shared with TRBD1. This CDR3 contains 16 residues. The germline gives CDR1 SGHDN, CDR2 FVKESK. The ends lost 1 base at V and 2 bases at J; junction bases unmatched: 7. The CDR3 loop reads CASSQGTGFGAYEQYF. The CDR3 coding sequence is TGTGCCAGCAGCCAAGGGACAGGGTTTGGTGCCTACGAGCAGTACTTC.

This clonotype was observed a handful of times. The gene calls are TRBV20-1 and TRBJ2-1; no firm D call. Trimming stripped 2 bases from V and 3 bases from J, with 8 bases between. There are 13 residues in the CDR3. Germline CDR1 and CDR2: DFQATT and SNEGSKA (reference sequence). The CDR3 DNA sequence: TGCAGTGCTAGAATGGGATACTACAATGAGCAGTTCTTC. Translated, it gives CSARMGYYNEQFF.

The sample holds many counts of this clonotype. The chain recombines TRBV13 with TRBJ1-1, with no clear D. Germline lookup yields CDR1 PRHDT and CDR2 FYEKMQ (reference sequence). Trimming stripped 6 bases from V and 2 bases from J, with 13 bases between. The CDR3 contains 14 residues. The CDR3 loop reads CASRPFQANTEAFF. The CDR3 DNA is TGTGCCAGCAGACCTTTCCAGGCAAACACTGAAGCTTTCTTT.

The chain has TRBV11-2 and TRBJ2-4; D is perhaps TRBD1 (5 bases). From germline, CDR1 is SGHAT and CDR2 FQNNGV. This CDR3 is 16 amino acids long. The ends were cut back, 2 bases at V and 1 base at J, with 12 bases in the middle. The CDR3 is CASSLRGREAKNIQYF. In DNA form, the CDR3 reads TGTGCCAGCAGCTTAAGGGGAAGAGAGGCCAAAAACATTCAGTACTTC. The complete variable domain, with remaining parts taken from reference TRBV11-2 and TRBJ2-4, reads EAGVAQSPRYKIIEKRQSVAFWCNPISGHATLYWYQQILGQGPKLLIQFQNNGVVDDSQLPKDRFSAERLKGVDSTLKIQPAKLEDSAVYLCASSLRGREAKNIQYFGAGTRLSVL.

This clonotype was picked up many times. The chain joins TRBV5-1 to TRBJ1-5; TRBD1 matches at 8 bases. The V gene's germline CDR1 is SGHRS and CDR2 YFSETQ. Germline trimming cut 0 bases from V and 6 bases from J; bases unmatched to any gene: 5. This CDR3 region has 15 residues. In DNA, the CDR3 is TGCGCCAGCAGCTTGGCAGGGGGCTTAGGTCAGCCCCAGCATTTT. Its translation is CASSLAGGLGQPQHF.

There are many counts of this clonotype. The CDR3 DNA sequence: TGTGCCAGCAGAGTCAGCCCCGGTGGCAATCAGCCCCAGCATTTT. As protein: CASRVSPGGNQPQHF. The gene calls are TRBV2 and TRBJ1-5; D not certain. Germline CDR1 is SNHLY and CDR2 is FYNNEI. This CDR3 region has 15 residues. Trimming left V 6 bases short and J 2 bases short, with 14 bases between.

This CDR3 reads CASSPMGGRQETQYF. For the CDR3, the DNA is TGTGCCAGCAGTCCGATGGGCGGTAGACAAGAGACCCAGTACTTC. The V gene is TRBV7-2, the J gene TRBJ2-5; D not resolved. The CDR3 totals 15 residues. The V end was cut by 6 bases, the J end by 2 bases, with 16 bases between. Germline CDR1 SGHTA, CDR2 FQGNSA.

This clonotype has ten or more counts. This chain uses TRBV5-4 with TRBJ2-7; 12 nucleotides align to TRBD2. CDR3 length: 20 amino acids. CDR1 is SGHNT, CDR2 YYREEE, per germline (reference sequence). J gave up 3 bases and V 1 base, and 17 bases lay outside the gene matches. The CDR3 DNA is TGTGCCAGCAGCTTGTTTTCCGCGGGTACTAGCGGGAGGTTAAGCTACGAGCAGTACTTC. Translating it yields CASSLFSAGTSGRLSYEQYF. The full variable domain, its missing parts supplied by reference TRBV5-4 and TRBJ2-7, is ETGVTQSPTHLIKTRGQQVTLRCSSQSGHNTVSWYQQALGQGPQFIFQYYREEENGRGNFPPRFSGLQFPNYSSELNVNALELDDSALYLCASSLFSAGTSGRLSYEQYFGPGTRLTVT.

This clonotype was seen a handful of times. This chain links TRBV6-5 with TRBJ2-7; D is perhaps TRBD1 (6 bases). Trimming shortened V by 5 bases and J by 7 bases, and 15 bases separated the two germline ends. Germline V gene data show CDR1 as MNHEY and CDR2 as SVGAGI. CDR3 length equals 13 residues. DNA of the CDR3: TGTGCCAGCAGTACACACACAGGGCAAGAGCAGTACTTC. This codes for CASSTHTGQEQYF.

There are a few counts of this clonotype. The chain couples TRBV7-2 to TRBJ2-5, with D maybe TRBD1 (5 bases). V was pared by 3 bases and J by 4 bases, with 15 bases between. Germline loops: CDR1 SGHTA, CDR2 FQGNSA. This CDR3 has 15 amino acids. The CDR3, as DNA: TGTGCCAGCAGCTTTAGTGGGGCTAGTTCAGAGACCCAGTACTTC. Protein sequence: CASSFSGASSETQYF.

With respect to this clonotype: With a much larger clone just one base away, this may be a read error. The rearrangement links TRBV20-1 to TRBJ2-2; D is uncertain. The CDR3 loop spans 14 amino acids. V was trimmed by 6 bases and J by 4 bases, leaving 15 bases between them. Germline CDR1 DFQATT, CDR2 SNEGSKA (reference sequence). This CDR3 reads CSAEPPISTGELFF. The CDR3 coding sequence is TGCAGTGCCGAGCCGCCTATTAGCACCGGGGAGCTGTTTTTT.

This clonotype came up many times. The chain joins TRBV7-6 to TRBJ2-2, with 8 bases that match TRBD2. Germline CDR1 and CDR2: SGHVS and FNYEAQ. Losses at the gene ends were 1 base for V and 6 bases for J; bases not matched to a gene: 7. The CDR3 is made up of 16 amino acids. CDR3 sequence: CASSLVSGTSPGELFF. In DNA, the CDR3 is TGTGCCAGCAGCTTAGTATCCGGGACTAGTCCCGGGGAGCTGTTTTTT.

This clonotype has a handful of counts. The chain couples TRBV11-2 to TRBJ2-1, with 8 bases matching TRBD2. This CDR3 contains 15 residues. In germline, CDR1 is SGHAT, CDR2 FQNNGV. After removal of 6 bases from V and 3 bases from J, the junction contained 7 bases not matched to a gene. The CDR3 spells CASRGGLAGYNEQFF. For the CDR3, the DNA is TGTGCCAGCAGGGGGGGGCTAGCGGGCTACAATGAGCAGTTCTTC.

This clonotype was detected ten times or more. V and J are TRBV12-3 or TRBV12-4 and TRBJ1-1; D ambiguous. V dropped 7 bases and J dropped 5 bases, with 14 bases sitting between them. The CDR3 is made up of 13 amino acids. The CDR3 sequence: CASTLGGKTEAFF. Written as DNA, the CDR3 is TGTGCCAGCACCCTAGGAGGGAAGACTGAAGCTTTCTTT.

This clonotype was detected only once. A single base separates this from a much larger clone, so it may be a read error. The V and J genes are TRBV6-5 and TRBJ1-5; the D gene is possibly TRBD1 (5 bases). The length of the CDR3 is 14 residues. Per the germline V gene, CDR1 is MNHEY and CDR2 is SVGAGI. CDR3 coding DNA: TGTGCCAGCAGTCCCGGGGCCATCAATCAGCCCCAGCTTTTT. Its translation: CASSPGAINQPQLF.

This clonotype was picked up many times. The rearrangement links TRBV7-9 to TRBJ1-1; D is uncertain. The CDR3 has 14 amino acids. Germline values: CDR1 SEHNR, CDR2 FQNEAQ (reference sequence). V gave up 5 bases and J gave up 3 bases, with 13 bases separating them. The CDR3 DNA reads as TGTGCCAGCAGCACTAGTTACGGTGACACTGAAGCTTTCTTT. This sequence encodes CASSTSYGDTEAFF.